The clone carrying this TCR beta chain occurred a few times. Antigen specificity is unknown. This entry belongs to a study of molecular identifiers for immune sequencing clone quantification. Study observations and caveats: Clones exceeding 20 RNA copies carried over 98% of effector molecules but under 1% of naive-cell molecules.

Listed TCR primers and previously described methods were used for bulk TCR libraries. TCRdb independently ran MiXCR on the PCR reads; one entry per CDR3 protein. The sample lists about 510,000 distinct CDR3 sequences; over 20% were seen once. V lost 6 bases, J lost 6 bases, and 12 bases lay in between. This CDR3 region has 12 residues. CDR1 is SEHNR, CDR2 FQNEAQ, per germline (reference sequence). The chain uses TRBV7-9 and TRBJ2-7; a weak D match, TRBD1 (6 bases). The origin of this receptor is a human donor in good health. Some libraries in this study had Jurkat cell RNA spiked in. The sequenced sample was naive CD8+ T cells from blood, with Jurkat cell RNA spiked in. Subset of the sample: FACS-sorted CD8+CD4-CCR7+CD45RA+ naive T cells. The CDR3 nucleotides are TGTGCCAGCAGACCGGACAGTAGCGAGCAGTACTTC. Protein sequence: CASRPDSSEQYF.